This T cell receptor beta chain appears in the sequencing data of a study of blood T cell repertoires in COVID-19. As for the study in general: Specimens from acute and convalescent COVID-19 originated in the United States, Italy and Spain.

Trimming removed 2 bases at V and 6 bases at J, with 8 bases between. Looked up from germline, CDR1 is SGHRS and CDR2 is YFSETQ. The CDR3 contains 12 residues. Authors' analysis steps: Researchers report that nucleated cell counts were estimated from reference gene primer amplification. Generated by immunoSEQ multiplex PCR, the TCRdb table keeps only in-frame clones and is missing some. V, J and clone size derive from that table, while D and trimming were established from the DNA sequence. The repertoire has roughly 150,000 clones, roughly 93% of them found once; the top ten carry about 2%. The sample comprised peripheral blood. The receptor was isolated from a woman between 55 and 75 years old with COVID-19, enrolled during active disease. The chain couples TRBV5-1 to TRBJ1-2; maybe TRBD1 (6 bases). CDR3 amino acids: CASSLTGNGYTF. The CDR3 DNA reads TGCGCCAGCAGCTTAACAGGGAATGGCTACACCTTC. The whole variable domain, filled in from reference TRBV5-1 and TRBJ1-2, reads KAGVTQTPRYLIKTRGQQVTLSCSPISGHRSVSWYQQTPGQGLQFLFEYFSETQRNKGNFPGRFSGRQFSNSRSEMNVSTLELGDSALYLCASSLTGNGYTFGSGTRLTVV.